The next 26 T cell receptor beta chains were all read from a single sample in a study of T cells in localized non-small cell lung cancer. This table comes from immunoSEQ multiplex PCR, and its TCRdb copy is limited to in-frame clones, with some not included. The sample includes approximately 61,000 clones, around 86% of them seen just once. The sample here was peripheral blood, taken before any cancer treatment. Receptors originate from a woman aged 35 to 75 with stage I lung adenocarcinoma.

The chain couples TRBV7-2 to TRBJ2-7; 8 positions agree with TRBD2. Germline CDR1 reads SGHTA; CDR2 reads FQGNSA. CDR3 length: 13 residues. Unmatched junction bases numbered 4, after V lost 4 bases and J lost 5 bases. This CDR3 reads CASSYGLANEQYF. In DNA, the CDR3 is TGTGCCAGCAGCTACGGACTAGCAAACGAGCAGTACTTC.

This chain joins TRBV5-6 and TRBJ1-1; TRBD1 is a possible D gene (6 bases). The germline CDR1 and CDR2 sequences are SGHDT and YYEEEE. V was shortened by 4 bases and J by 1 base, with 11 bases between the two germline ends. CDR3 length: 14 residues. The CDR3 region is CASSLGGGNTEAFF. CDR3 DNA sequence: TGTGCCAGCAGCCTGGGGGGCGGGAACACTGAAGCTTTCTTT.

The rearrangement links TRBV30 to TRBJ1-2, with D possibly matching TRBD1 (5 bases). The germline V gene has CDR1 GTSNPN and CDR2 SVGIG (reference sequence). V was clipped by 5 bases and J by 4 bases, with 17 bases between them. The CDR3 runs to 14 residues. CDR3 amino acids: CAWWRGRGIYGYTF. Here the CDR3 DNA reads TGTGCCTGGTGGAGGGGCAGAGGAATCTATGGCTACACCTTC.

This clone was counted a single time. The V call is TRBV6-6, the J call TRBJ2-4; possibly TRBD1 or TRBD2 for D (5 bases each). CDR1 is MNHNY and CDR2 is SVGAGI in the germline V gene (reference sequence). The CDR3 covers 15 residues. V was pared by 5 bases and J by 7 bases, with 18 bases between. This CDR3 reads CASSHPRGQWNIQYF. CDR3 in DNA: TGTGCCAGCAGTCACCCGAGGGGTCAGTGGAACATTCAGTACTTC.

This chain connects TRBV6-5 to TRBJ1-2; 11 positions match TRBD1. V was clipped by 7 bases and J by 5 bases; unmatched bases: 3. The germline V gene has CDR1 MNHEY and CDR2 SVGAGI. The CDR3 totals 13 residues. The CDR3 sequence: CASTGTGGYGYTF. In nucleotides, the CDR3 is TGTGCCAGCACTGGGACAGGGGGATATGGCTACACCTTC.

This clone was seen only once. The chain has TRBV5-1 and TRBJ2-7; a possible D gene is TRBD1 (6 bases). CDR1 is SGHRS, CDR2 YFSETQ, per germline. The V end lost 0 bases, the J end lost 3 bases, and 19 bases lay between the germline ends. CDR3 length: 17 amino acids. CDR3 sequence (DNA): TGCGCCAGCAGCTTGGCAAGATCCACGCAGGGGATCTACGAGCAGTACTTC. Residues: CASSLARSTQGIYEQYF.

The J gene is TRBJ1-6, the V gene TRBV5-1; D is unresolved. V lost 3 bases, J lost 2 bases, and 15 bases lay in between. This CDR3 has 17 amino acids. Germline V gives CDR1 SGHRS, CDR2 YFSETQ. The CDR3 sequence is CASSSVPIGTYNSPLHF. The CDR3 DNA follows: TGCGCCAGCAGCTCAGTACCCATCGGCACCTATAATTCACCCCTCCACTTT.

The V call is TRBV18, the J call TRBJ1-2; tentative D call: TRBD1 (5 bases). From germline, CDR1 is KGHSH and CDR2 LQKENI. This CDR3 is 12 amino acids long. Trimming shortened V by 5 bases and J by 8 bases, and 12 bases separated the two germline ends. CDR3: CASSSDIRGYTF. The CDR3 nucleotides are TGTGCCAGCTCATCGGACATAAGGGGCTACACCTTC.

Here the CDR3 DNA reads TGTGCCAGCAGCCCCCGAGGTAGCGGCGAAATATTCTCTGGGGCCAACGTCCTGACTTTC. This sequence encodes CASSPRGSGEIFSGANVLTF. V and J are TRBV9 and TRBJ2-6, with D maybe TRBD2 (6 bases). The germline gives CDR1 SGDLS, CDR2 YYNGEE. The CDR3 has 20 residues. Trimming stripped 4 bases from V and 0 bases from J, with 23 bases between.

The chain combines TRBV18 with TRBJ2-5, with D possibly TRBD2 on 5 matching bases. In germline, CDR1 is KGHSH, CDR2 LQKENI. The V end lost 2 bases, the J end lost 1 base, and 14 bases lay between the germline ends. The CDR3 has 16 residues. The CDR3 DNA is TGTGCCAGCTCACCATCCGGGATCATGGCCCAAGAGACCCAGTACTTC. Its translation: CASSPSGIMAQETQYF.

Written as DNA, the CDR3 is TGTGCCAGCAGCCGTACCAAGGGTTTGGGGGAGCTGTTTTTT. Translated, it gives CASSRTKGLGELFF. The chain recombines TRBV7-2 with TRBJ2-2, with D unclear. Germline V gene data show CDR1 as SGHTA and CDR2 as FQGNSA. This CDR3 region has 14 residues. Trimming stripped 5 bases from V and 8 bases from J, with 15 bases between.

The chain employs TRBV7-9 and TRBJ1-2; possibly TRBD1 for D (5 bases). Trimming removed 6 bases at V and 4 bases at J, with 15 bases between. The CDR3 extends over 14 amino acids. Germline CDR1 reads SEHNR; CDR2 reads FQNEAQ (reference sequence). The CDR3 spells CASSPPDRLYGYTF. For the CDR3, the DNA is TGTGCCAGCAGTCCTCCCGACAGACTCTATGGCTACACCTTC.

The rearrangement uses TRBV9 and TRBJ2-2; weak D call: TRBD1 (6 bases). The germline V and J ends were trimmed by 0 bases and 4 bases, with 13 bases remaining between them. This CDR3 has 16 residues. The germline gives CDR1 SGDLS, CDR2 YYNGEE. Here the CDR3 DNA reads TGTGCCAGCAGCGTAGGGGGGCTAGGCGTCACCGGGGAGCTGTTTTTT. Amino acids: CASSVGGLGVTGELFF.

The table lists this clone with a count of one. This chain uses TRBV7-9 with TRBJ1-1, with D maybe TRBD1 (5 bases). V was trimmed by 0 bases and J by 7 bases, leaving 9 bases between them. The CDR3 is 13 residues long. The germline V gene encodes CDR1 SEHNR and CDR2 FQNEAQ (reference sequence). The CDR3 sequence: CASSLARVDEAFF. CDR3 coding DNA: TGTGCCAGCAGCTTAGCCAGGGTGGATGAAGCTTTCTTT.

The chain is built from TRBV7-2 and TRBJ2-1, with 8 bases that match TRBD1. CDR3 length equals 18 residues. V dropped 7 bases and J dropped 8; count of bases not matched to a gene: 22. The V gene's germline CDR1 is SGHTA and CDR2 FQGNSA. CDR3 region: CASILHPAGRGRIDEQFF. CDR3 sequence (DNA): TGTGCCAGCATTTTGCATCCGGCGGGCAGGGGGCGCATCGATGAGCAGTTCTTC.

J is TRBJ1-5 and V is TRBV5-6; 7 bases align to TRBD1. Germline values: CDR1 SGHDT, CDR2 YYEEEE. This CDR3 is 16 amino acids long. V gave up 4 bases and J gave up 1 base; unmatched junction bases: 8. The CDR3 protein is CASSAEGAGSNQPQHF. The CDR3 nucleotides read TGTGCCAGCAGCGCGGAGGGGGCGGGGAGCAATCAGCCCCAGCATTTT.

The CDR3 spells CSVAQETNSPLHF. CDR3 sequence (DNA): TGCAGCGTTGCACAGGAAACTAATTCACCCCTCCACTTT. J is TRBJ1-6 and V is TRBV29-1; possible D gene TRBD1, 5 bases. CDR3 size: 13 residues. V lost 4 bases and J lost 6, with 10 bases in between. From germline, CDR1 is SQVTM and CDR2 ANQGSEA.

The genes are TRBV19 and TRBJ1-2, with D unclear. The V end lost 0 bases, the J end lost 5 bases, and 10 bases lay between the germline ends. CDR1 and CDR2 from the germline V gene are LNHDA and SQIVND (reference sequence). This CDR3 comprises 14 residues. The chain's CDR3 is CASSIEGRLYGYTF. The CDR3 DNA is TGTGCCAGTAGTATAGAAGGCCGCTTGTATGGCTACACCTTC.

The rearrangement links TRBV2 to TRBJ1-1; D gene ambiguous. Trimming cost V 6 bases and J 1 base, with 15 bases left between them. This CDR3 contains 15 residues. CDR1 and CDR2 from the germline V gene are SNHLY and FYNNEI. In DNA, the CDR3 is TGTGCCAGCAGCCCCCAGGCAGTTAGGAACACTGAAGCTTTCTTT. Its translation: CASSPQAVRNTEAFF.

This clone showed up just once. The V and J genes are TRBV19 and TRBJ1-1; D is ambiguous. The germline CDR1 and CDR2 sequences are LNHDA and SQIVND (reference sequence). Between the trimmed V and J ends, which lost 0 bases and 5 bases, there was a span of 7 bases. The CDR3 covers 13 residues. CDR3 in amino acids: CASSIDRETEAFF. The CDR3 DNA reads TGTGCCAGTAGTATAGACCGGGAAACTGAAGCTTTCTTT.

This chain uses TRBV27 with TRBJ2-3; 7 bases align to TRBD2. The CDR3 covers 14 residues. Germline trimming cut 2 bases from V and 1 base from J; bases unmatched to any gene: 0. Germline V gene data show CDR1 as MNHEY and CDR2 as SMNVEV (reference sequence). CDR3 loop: CASSLAGGTDTQYF. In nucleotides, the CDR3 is TGTGCCAGCAGTTTAGCGGGGGGCACAGATACGCAGTATTTT.

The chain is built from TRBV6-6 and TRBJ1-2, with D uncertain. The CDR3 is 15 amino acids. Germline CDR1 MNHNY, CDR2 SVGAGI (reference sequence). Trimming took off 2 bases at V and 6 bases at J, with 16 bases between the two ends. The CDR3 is CASSYIGSGSDGYTF. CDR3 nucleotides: TGTGCCAGCAGTTACATCGGATCCGGTAGTGATGGCTACACCTTC.

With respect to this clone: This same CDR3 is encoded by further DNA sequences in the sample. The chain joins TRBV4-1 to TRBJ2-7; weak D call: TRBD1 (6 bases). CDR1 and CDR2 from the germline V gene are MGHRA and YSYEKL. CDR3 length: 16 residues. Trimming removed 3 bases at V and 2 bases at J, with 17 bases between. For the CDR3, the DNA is TGCGCCAGCAGCCAGTCCCTAGGCAGGGGTCCCTACGAGCAGTACTTC. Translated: CASSQSLGRGPYEQYF.

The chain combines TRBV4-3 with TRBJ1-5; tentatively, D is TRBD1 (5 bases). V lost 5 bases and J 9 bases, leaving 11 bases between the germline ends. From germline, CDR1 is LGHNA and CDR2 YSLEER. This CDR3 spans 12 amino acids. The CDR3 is CASSAWDGPQHF. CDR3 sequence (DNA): TGCGCCAGCAGCGCTTGGGACGGGCCCCAGCATTTT.

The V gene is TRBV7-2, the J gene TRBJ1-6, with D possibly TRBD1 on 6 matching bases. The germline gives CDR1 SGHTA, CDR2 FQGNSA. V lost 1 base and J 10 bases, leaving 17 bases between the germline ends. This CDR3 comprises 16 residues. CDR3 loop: CASSLDPGGGGSPLHF. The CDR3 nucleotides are TGTGCCAGCAGCTTAGACCCTGGGGGGGGCGGGTCACCCCTCCACTTT. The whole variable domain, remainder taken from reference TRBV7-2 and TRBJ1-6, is GAGVSQSPSNKVTEKGKDVELRCDPISGHTALYWYRQSLGQGLEFLIYFQGNSAPDKSGLPSDRFSAERTGGSVSTLTIQRTQQEDSAVYLCASSLDPGGGGSPLHFGNGTRLTVT.

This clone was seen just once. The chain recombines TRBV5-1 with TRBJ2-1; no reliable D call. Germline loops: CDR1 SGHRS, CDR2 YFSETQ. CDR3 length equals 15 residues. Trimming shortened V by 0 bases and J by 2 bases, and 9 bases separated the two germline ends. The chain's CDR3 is CASSLGLPPYNEQFF. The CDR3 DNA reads TGCGCCAGCAGCTTGGGACTCCCCCCCTACAATGAGCAGTTCTTC.